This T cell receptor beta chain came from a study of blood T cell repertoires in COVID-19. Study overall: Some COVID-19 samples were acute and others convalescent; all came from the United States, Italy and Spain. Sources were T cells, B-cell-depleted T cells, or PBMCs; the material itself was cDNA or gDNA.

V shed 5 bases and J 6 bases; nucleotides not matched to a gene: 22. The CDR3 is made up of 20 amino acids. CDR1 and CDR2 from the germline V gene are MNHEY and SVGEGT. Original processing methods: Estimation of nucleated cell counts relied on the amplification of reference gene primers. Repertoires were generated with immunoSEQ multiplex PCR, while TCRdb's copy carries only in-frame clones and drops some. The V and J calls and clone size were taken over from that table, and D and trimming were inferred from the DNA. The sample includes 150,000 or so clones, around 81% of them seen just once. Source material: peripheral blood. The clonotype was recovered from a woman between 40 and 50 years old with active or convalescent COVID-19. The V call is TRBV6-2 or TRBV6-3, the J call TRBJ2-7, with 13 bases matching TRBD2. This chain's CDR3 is CASSKQNSLGLAGVRSEQYF. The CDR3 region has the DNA TGTGCCAGCAGTAAACAAAACTCGCTCGGACTAGCGGGAGTAAGGTCCGAGCAGTACTTC.